This T cell receptor (beta chain) is from a study of T cells in localized non-small cell lung cancer. Regarding the study as a whole: There was higher T cell clonality in uninvolved adjacent lung than in tumor, and it was highest there. A median of 57 of the top 100 tumor clones appeared in adjacent lung, which was paired and uninvolved. Sequence data derive from only one tumor region, so heterogeneity remains possible. With higher T cell density in blood came longer overall survival.

Data came from immunoSEQ multiplex PCR; TCRdb stores just in-frame clones and leaves some out. The table lists 65,000 to 95,000 clones, around 80% of them singletons. Regarding this clone: Its antigen is not identified.

The germline V gene encodes CDR1 SGHTA and CDR2 FQGNSA. V lost 5 bases and J lost 10; bases outside the gene matches: 8. The CDR3 consists of 14 residues. The genes are TRBV7-2 and TRBJ1-6, with 7 positions matching TRBD1. The sample was PBMCs, taken before any cancer treatment. The receptor comes from a man aged 40 to 70 with stage II squamous cell lung carcinoma. CDR3 region: CASSPHRGGSPLHF. The CDR3 nucleotides read TGTGCCAGCAGCCCGCACAGGGGTGGATCACCCCTCCACTTT.